The 3 T cell receptor beta chains below were found in one sample sequenced in a study of regulatory T cells in long-lasting Graves disease. The TCR beta library used iRepertoire HTBI primers with Arm-PCR amplification of CDR3. Each CDR3 protein gets one entry after TCRdb re-called the multiplex PCR reads with MiXCR. This table holds 400,000 to 500,000 distinct CDR3 sequences, roughly 23% found once. The time point here: persistent/refractory GD, antithyroid drugs over 5 years with positive TRAb. PBMC RNA served as the TCR library source. This specimen was peripheral blood mononuclear cells (PBMCs), taken when the disease was refractory, from a patient treated with antithyroid drugs. Source of these receptors: a female donor with Graves disease.

This clonotype was recorded at least ten times. This rearrangement joins TRBV28 to TRBJ2-7, with D tentatively TRBD2 (5 bases). The germline V gene has CDR1 MDHEN and CDR2 SYDVKM. V gave up 7 bases and J gave up 2 bases, with 18 bases separating them. This CDR3 contains 15 residues. The DNA of the CDR3 is TGTGCCAGCATCACCGGGAAGCGGAGCCCCTACGAGCAGTACTTC. This translates into CASITGKRSPYEQYF.

This clonotype was recorded at least ten times. This chain links TRBV19 with TRBJ1-1; no firm D call. Germline values: CDR1 LNHDA, CDR2 SQIVND (reference sequence). V was pared by 7 bases and J by 4 bases, with 16 bases between. This CDR3 is 14 amino acids long. The CDR3 DNA reads as TGTGCCAGTACTCTGACCCGGCTGGGCACTGAAGCTTTCTTT. As protein: CASTLTRLGTEAFF.

V is TRBV5-5 and J is TRBJ2-7; D unclear. The V gene's germline CDR1 is SGHKS and CDR2 YYEKEE (reference sequence). V lost 2 bases, J lost 2 bases, and 11 bases lay in between. This CDR3 is 14 amino acids long. The CDR3 is CASSLSPWTYEQYF. CDR3 coding DNA: TGTGCCAGCAGCTTATCCCCATGGACCTACGAGCAGTACTTC.